This is a list of T cell receptor beta chains from one sample in a study of radiotherapy plus CTLA-4 blockade in lung cancer. Measured with immunoSEQ multiplex PCR; TCRdb has only the in-frame clones, and not every one. The table records fewer than 85,000 clones, more than 75% of them present only once. This specimen was peripheral blood, taken from a patient treated with radiotherapy plus ipilimumab. Receptor source: a human donor with non-small cell lung cancer who had stable disease on radiotherapy plus ipilimumab. The CDR3 runs from the conserved cysteine through the conserved F or W. Fields, in order: D gene, clone size, V gene, J gene, CDR3 protein, CDR3 DNA. A D gene is named only where the DNA matches it firmly. Where a row states a size, it is once, few, many or the class of an expanded clone; other rows omit it.

NA	once	TRBV6-5	TRBJ2-3	CASSRGDTQYF	TGTGCCAGCAGCCGAGGAGATACGCAGTATTTT
NA	NA	TRBV6-5	TRBJ1-4	CASSYAGISEKLFF	TGTGCCAGCAGTTATGCGGGGATAAGTGAAAAACTGTTTTTT
NA	NA	TRBV28	TRBJ1-2	CASSSRLQGYGYTF	TGTGCCAGCAGTTCGCGACTACAGGGCTATGGCTACACCTTC
NA	NA	TRBV30	TRBJ1-5	CAWSRGMDQPQHF	TGTGCCTGGAGTAGGGGGATGGATCAGCCCCAGCATTTT
NA	NA	TRBV4-1	TRBJ1-5	CASSQDRQGYQPQHF	TGCGCCAGCAGCCAAGATCGGCAGGGATATCAGCCCCAGCATTTT
NA	NA	TRBV5-4	TRBJ2-2	CASSNAFRTGELFF	TGTGCCAGCAGCAACGCGTTCCGAACCGGGGAGCTGTTTTTT
TRBD2	once	TRBV18	TRBJ2-1	CASSHPRTSGSDNEQFF	TGTGCCAGCTCACATCCTCGGACTAGCGGGAGTGACAATGAGCAGTTCTTC
NA	NA	TRBV11-2	TRBJ1-6	CASSLDASTLHF	TGTGCCAGCAGTTTGGACGCCTCCACCCTCCACTTT
NA	NA	TRBV5-4	TRBJ2-2	CASNDIPTGELFF	TGTGCCAGCAACGATATACCTACCGGGGAGCTGTTTTTT
NA	NA	TRBV13	TRBJ1-4	CASSSRLPGVLLEKLFF	TGTGCCAGCAGCTCCCGGTTGCCAGGGGTACTTTTGGAAAAACTGTTTTTT
NA	NA	TRBV7-3	TRBJ2-5	CASSPTRQETQYF	TGTGCCAGCAGCCCCACGAGGCAAGAGACCCAGTACTTC
NA	NA	TRBV10-1	TRBJ2-5	CASSDHSGSQETQYF	TGCGCCAGCAGCGACCATAGCGGTAGCCAAGAGACCCAGTACTTC
NA	NA	TRBV5-1	TRBJ2-3	CASSLEGVITDTQYF	TGCGCCAGCAGCCTGGAAGGGGTCATCACAGATACGCAGTATTTT
TRBD2	once	TRBV6-1	TRBJ2-1	CASSLTGTSGGASIF	TGTGCCAGCAGTCTAACCGGGACTAGCGGGGGGGCCTCCATCTTC
NA	once	TRBV5-4	TRBJ2-2	CASSFDINTGELFF	TGTGCCAGCAGCTTTGACATTAACACCGGGGAGCTGTTTTTT
TRBD1	NA	TRBV30	TRBJ1-1	CAWGTGQGVFRAFF	TGTGCCTGGGGAACCGGACAGGGGGTTTTTCGGGCTTTCTTT
NA	NA	TRBV2	TRBJ1-2	CASSEFGTVLGYTF	TGTGCCAGCAGTGAATTCGGGACGGTACTAGGCTACACCTTC
NA	NA	TRBV5-6	TRBJ1-3	CASSLFRDKVSPGNTIYF	TGTGCCAGCAGCCTTTTCCGGGACAAGGTAAGCCCTGGAAACACCATATATTTT
TRBD1	NA	TRBV11-2	TRBJ1-2	CASSSRGTGPNYGYTF	TGTGCCAGCAGCTCAAGAGGGACAGGGCCTAACTATGGCTACACCTTC
NA	NA	TRBV5-1	TRBJ2-1	CASSLATGDVFNEQFF	TGCGCCAGCAGCTTGGCCACGGGGGATGTGTTCAATGAGCAGTTCTTC
TRBD2	NA	TRBV11-2	TRBJ2-1	CASSLGTSGINEQFF	TGTGCCAGCAGCTTGGGGACTAGCGGGATCAATGAGCAGTTCTTC
TRBD1	NA	TRBV7-2	TRBJ2-7	CASSHGQASYEQYF	TGTGCCAGCAGCCACGGACAGGCCTCCTACGAGCAGTACTTC
NA	NA	TRBV4-1	TRBJ1-4	CASSKTGVPTNEKLFF	TGCGCCAGCAGCAAAACGGGGGTTCCAACTAATGAAAAACTGTTTTTT
NA	NA	TRBV19	TRBJ2-5	CASSWGPSETQYF	TGTGCCAGTAGTTGGGGTCCCTCAGAGACCCAGTACTTC
TRBD1	NA	TRBV7-3	TRBJ2-5	CASSLLAGGETQYF	TGTGCCAGCAGCTTACTAGCAGGGGGAGAGACCCAGTACTTC
TRBD1	NA	TRBV19	TRBJ1-5	CARRLFFSGGRQPQHF	TGTGCCCGTAGACTCTTCTTCTCAGGGGGCCGTCAGCCCCAGCATTTT
NA	NA	TRBV7-6	TRBJ2-7	CASSLARGGRSEQYF	TGTGCCAGCAGCTTAGCAAGAGGAGGGAGGTCGGAGCAGTACTTC
NA	NA	TRBV4-1	TRBJ2-5	CASSLAIGETQYF	TGCGCCAGCAGCCTCGCTATTGGGGAGACCCAGTACTTC
NA	NA	TRBV5-1	TRBJ2-5	CASSSWTGETQYF	TGCGCCAGCAGCTCCTGGACTGGGGAGACCCAGTACTTC
TRBD2	NA	TRBV5-6	TRBJ2-5	CASSFLAGGHQETQYF	TGTGCCAGCAGCTTTTTGGCGGGGGGCCACCAAGAGACCCAGTACTTC
NA	NA	TRBV6-5	TRBJ1-6	CASSSRIFYNSPLHF	TGTGCCAGCAGTTCGCGGATCTTCTATAATTCACCCCTCCACTTT
TRBD2	few	TRBV19	TRBJ2-5	CASRLAGETQYF	TGTGCCAGTAGACTAGCGGGCGAGACCCAGTACTTC
NA	few	TRBV5-1	TRBJ1-1	CASSAGGAGTEAFF	TGCGCCAGCAGCGCCGGGGGGGCGGGCACTGAAGCTTTCTTT
NA	NA	TRBV5-4	TRBJ1-4	CASRRQGPNEKLFF	TGTGCCAGCCGCCGCCAGGGGCCAAATGAAAAACTGTTTTTT
TRBD2	NA	TRBV6-6	TRBJ2-7	CASSYGGRVYEQYF	TGTGCCAGCAGTTACGGAGGGAGGGTGTACGAGCAGTACTTC
NA	once	TRBV28	TRBJ1-5	CASSLSGSQPQHF	TGTGCCAGCAGTTTATCCGGATCTCAGCCCCAGCATTTT
NA	NA	TRBV9	TRBJ1-2	CASSVSTGLAPNGYTF	TGTGCCAGCAGCGTCTCCACAGGGTTGGCCCCGAATGGCTACACCTTC
NA	once	TRBV6-1	TRBJ2-3	CASSEASSGTDTQYF	TGTGCCAGCAGTGAAGCATCCAGCGGAACAGATACGCAGTATTTT
NA	once	TRBV6-4	TRBJ1-2	CASSVDGASYGYTF	TGTGCCAGCAGCGTCGATGGGGCGAGTTATGGCTACACCTTC
NA	NA	TRBV19	TRBJ1-1	CASSIGGQVKTEAFF	TGTGCCAGTAGTATAGGGGGGCAGGTCAAGACTGAAGCTTTCTTT
NA	NA	TRBV28	TRBJ1-1	CASSPAGSLNTEAFF	TGTGCCAGCAGTCCTGCTGGGTCGTTGAACACTGAAGCTTTCTTT
TRBD1	NA	TRBV19	TRBJ2-1	CASSNQGAHNEQFF	TGTGCCAGTAGTAATCAGGGGGCGCACAATGAGCAGTTCTTC
TRBD1	once	TRBV4-2	TRBJ1-4	CASSQTGGGNEKLFF	TGTGCCAGCAGCCAAACAGGGGGCGGGAATGAAAAACTGTTTTTT
TRBD1	once	TRBV6-1	TRBJ2-7	CASSRDRASSYEQYF	TGTGCCAGCAGCAGGGACAGGGCGAGCTCCTACGAGCAGTACTTC
NA	once	TRBV5-1	TRBJ2-1	CASSADIGVYNEQFF	TGCGCCAGCAGCGCGGACATTGGAGTGTACAATGAGCAGTTCTTC
NA	few	TRBV7-9	TRBJ1-4	CASSLFTEKLFF	TGTGCCAGCAGCTTATTTACTGAAAAACTGTTTTTT
TRBD1	NA	TRBV5-1	TRBJ1-2	CASSLSQGSYGYTF	TGCGCCAGCAGCTTGTCACAGGGGAGCTATGGCTACACCTTC
NA	NA	TRBV4-1	TRBJ2-7	CASSLRTGSYEQYF	TGCGCCAGCAGCCTGCGGACTGGATCCTACGAGCAGTACTTC
NA	NA	TRBV4-1	TRBJ2-7	CASSQVQGRGTYEQYF	TGCGCCAGCAGCCAAGTACAGGGAAGAGGTACCTACGAGCAGTACTTC
NA	NA	TRBV7-8	TRBJ1-6	CASSSPRLFSPLHF	TGTGCCAGCAGCTCTCCTCGACTCTTCTCACCCCTCCACTTT
NA	NA	TRBV7-8	TRBJ2-7	CASSLVLRTIEGIQQYF	TGTGCCAGCAGCTTAGTTCTCCGGACAATCGAAGGTATACAGCAGTACTTC
TRBD1	NA	TRBV19	TRBJ2-6	CASRTDRAGANVLTF	TGTGCCAGTAGAACTGACAGGGCCGGGGCCAACGTCCTGACTTTC
NA	NA	TRBV27	TRBJ1-1	CASRSGLNTEAFF	TGTGCCAGCCGTTCAGGGTTGAACACTGAAGCTTTCTTT
TRBD1	NA	TRBV19	TRBJ2-2	CASSIKTGISTGELFF	TGTGCCAGTAGTATCAAGACAGGGATCAGCACCGGGGAGCTGTTTTTT
NA	NA	TRBV27	TRBJ2-3	CATGVGGTDTQYF	TGTGCCACCGGGGTTGGGGGGACAGATACGCAGTATTTT
TRBD1	NA	TRBV6-1	TRBJ2-7	CASNKGQGIGYEQYF	TGTGCCAGCAACAAAGGACAGGGGATCGGTTACGAGCAGTACTTC
NA	NA	TRBV30	TRBJ2-7	CAWSVGPTYEQYF	TGTGCCTGGAGTGTAGGACCGACCTACGAGCAGTACTTC